This T cell receptor (beta chain) was documented in a study of human T cells and chemical hapten exposure. MiXCR, applied by TCRdb to the RACE reads, yields one record per CDR3 protein. The table has some 400,000 distinct CDR3 sequences, 4.8% seen once. Sample time point: patch test 1, 2 weeks after DPC sensitization. Treatment reported: therapeutic diphenylcyclopropenone sensitization with weekly scalp DPC. J gave up 0 bases and V 9 bases, and 4 bases lay outside the gene matches. This CDR3 is built from 14 residues. In germline, CDR1 is MNHNY, CDR2 SVGAGI (reference sequence). This clonotype was seen at least ten times.

The specimen was whole blood, collected in connection with sensitization to the hapten diphenylcyclopropenone (DPC). The sequence was obtained from a woman aged 50 to 60 with alopecia areata. Some clones in this sample may be carry-over from other donors' samples. The chain joins TRBV6-6 to TRBJ1-1; TRBD1 matches 10 bases. The CDR3 sequence: CARTGGGLNTEAFF. Written as DNA, the CDR3 is TGTGCCAGGACAGGGGGCGGTCTGAACACTGAAGCTTTCTTT.